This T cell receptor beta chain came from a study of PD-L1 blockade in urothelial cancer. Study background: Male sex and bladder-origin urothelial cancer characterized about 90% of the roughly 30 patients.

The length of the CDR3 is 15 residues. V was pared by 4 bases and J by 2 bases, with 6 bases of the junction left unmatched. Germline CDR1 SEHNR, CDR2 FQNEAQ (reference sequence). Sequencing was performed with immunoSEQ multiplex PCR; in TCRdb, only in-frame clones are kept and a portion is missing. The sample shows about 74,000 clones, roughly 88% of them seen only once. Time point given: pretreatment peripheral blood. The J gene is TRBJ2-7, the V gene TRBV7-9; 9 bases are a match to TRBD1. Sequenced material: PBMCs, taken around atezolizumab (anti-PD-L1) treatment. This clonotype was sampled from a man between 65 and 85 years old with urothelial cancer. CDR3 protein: CASSYDRGKAYEQYF. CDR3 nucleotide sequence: TGTGCCAGCAGCTATGACAGGGGGAAAGCCTACGAGCAGTACTTC.